This T cell receptor (beta chain) is from a study of T cells after posttransplantation cyclophosphamide. Trimming removed 4 bases from V and 2 bases from J; junction bases left unmatched: 7. Germline V lookup: CDR1 SGHRS, CDR2 YFSETQ. The CDR3 sequence is 17 residues long. Assay used: immunoSEQ multiplex PCR; TCRdb lists only in-frame clones, some missing. The table includes more than 4,000 clones, 75% to 80% detected once. Remarks on this clone: Its antigen is still unknown.

A marrow graft followed busulfan-fludarabine conditioning, with cyclophosphamide on days +3 and +4. Study findings and constraints: Recipient CMV seropositivity and CMV reactivation strongly tracked TRB clonality.

The chain joins TRBV5-1 to TRBJ2-1; TRBD2 matches 12 bases. Sequencing used PBMCs, obtained roughly 28 days after a stem cell transplant with posttransplant cyclophosphamide. The receptor was derived from a male patient aged 50 to 59 who received an allogeneic stem cell transplant from an unrelated donor, was CMV-positive, and had acute GVHD only. Some T cells may possibly be graft donor cells. The CDR3 reads CASSPVLAGGTYNEQFF. In nucleotides, the CDR3 is TGCGCCAGCAGCCCGGTACTAGCGGGAGGAACCTACAATGAGCAGTTCTTC.